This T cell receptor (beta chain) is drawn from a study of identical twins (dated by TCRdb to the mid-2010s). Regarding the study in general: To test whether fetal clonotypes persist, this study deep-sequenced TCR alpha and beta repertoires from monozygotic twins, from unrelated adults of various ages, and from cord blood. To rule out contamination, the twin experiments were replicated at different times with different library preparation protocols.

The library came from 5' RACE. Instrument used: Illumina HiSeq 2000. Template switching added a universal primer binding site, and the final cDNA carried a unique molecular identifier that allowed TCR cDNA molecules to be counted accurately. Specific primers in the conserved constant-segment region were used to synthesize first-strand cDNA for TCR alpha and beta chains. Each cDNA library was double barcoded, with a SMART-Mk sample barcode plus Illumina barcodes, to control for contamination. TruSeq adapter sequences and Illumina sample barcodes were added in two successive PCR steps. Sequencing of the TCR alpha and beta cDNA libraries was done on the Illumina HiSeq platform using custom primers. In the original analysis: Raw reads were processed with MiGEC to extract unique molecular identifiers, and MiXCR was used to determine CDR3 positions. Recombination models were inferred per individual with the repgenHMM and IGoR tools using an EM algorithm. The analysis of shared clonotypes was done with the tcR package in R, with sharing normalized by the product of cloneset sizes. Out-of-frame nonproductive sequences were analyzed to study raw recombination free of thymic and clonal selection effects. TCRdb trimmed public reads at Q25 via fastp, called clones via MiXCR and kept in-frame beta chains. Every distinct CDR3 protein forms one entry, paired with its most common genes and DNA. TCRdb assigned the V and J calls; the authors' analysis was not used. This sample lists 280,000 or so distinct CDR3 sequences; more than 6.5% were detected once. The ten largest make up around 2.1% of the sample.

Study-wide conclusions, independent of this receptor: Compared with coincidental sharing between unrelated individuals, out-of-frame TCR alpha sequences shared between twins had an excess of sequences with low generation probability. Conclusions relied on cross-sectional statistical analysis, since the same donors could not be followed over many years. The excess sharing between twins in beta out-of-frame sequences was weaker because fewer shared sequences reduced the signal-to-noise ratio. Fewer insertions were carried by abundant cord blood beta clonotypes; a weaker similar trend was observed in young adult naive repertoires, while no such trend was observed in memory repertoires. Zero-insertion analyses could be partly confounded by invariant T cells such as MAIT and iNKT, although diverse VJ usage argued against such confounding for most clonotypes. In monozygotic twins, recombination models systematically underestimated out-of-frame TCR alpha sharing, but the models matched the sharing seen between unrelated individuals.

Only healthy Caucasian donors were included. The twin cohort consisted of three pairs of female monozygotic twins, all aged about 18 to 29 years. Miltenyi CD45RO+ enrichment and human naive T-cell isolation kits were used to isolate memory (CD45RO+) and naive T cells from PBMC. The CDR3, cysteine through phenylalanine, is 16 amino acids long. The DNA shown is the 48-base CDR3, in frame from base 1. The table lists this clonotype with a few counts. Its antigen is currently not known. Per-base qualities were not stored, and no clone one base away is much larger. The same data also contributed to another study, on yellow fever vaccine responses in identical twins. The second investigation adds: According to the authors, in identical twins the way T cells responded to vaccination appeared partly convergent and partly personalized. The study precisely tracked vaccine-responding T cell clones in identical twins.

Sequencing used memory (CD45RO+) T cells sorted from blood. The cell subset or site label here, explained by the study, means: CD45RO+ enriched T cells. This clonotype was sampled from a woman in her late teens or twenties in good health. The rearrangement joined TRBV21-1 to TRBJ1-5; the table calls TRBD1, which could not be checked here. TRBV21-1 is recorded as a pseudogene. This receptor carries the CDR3 CASSKGPGPSNQPQHF. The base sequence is TGTGCCAGCAGCAAAGGACCGGGGCCAAGCAATCAGCCCCAGCATTTT.